The clone carrying this T cell receptor (beta chain) was picked up many times. This sample was taken from a study of T cells after yellow fever vaccination. TCRdb processed the 5' RACE reads anew with MiXCR; each CDR3 protein has one entry. The sample includes nearly 30,000 distinct CDR3 sequences, around 5% of them seen just once. Germline CDR1 is SGHAT and CDR2 is FQNNGV. CDR3 length: 16 amino acids. The V end was cut by 3 bases, the J end by 0 bases, with 12 bases between. This chain joins TRBV11-2 and TRBJ2-1; the D is unclear. This TCR was recovered from a man aged 25 to 40 who received the YFV17D yellow fever vaccine. This specimen was CD8+ T cells sorted from PBMCs, taken 10 days after the yellow fever booster vaccination. CDR3 in amino acids: CASSLNGFSSYNEQFF. The DNA of the CDR3 is TGTGCCAGCAGCTTGAACGGGTTTAGCTCCTACAATGAGCAGTTCTTC.